This T cell receptor (beta chain) emerged from a study of T cells in Graves' hyperthyroidism and ophthalmopathy. It was RNA transcripts that yielded the amplified TCR beta CDR3 regions. Researchers ran a first-round RT-PCR on the TCR CDR3 using the HTBI primer set. TCRdb fed the multiplex PCR reads into MiXCR, producing one record per CDR3 protein. Seen here are about 640,000 distinct CDR3 sequences, around 15% observed once, and the top ten hold under 15%. Ophthalmopathy in the patients scored at least 3 on Clinical Activity Score and at least 4 on NOSPECS grade, lasting under 3 months. The study left out patients who had uncontrolled infection, other autoimmune disease, pregnancy or lactation. Overall study results and limits: The model identified upcoming ophthalmopathy a median roughly 6 months ahead of onset.

Ten or more counts support this clonotype. Its antigen remains unknown. V was clipped by 3 bases and J by 1 base, with 15 bases between them. This CDR3 comprises 16 residues. The V gene's germline CDR1 is KGHSH and CDR2 LQKENI. This clonotype was sampled from a woman between 45 and 60 years old with Graves' ophthalmopathy. The sequencing sample was made of blood. J is TRBJ1-1 and V is TRBV18; no definite D call. The CDR3 sequence: CASSPSLRSSNTEAFF. In nucleotides, the CDR3 is TGTGCCAGCTCACCCTCCTTGAGGAGCTCGAACACTGAAGCTTTCTTT.